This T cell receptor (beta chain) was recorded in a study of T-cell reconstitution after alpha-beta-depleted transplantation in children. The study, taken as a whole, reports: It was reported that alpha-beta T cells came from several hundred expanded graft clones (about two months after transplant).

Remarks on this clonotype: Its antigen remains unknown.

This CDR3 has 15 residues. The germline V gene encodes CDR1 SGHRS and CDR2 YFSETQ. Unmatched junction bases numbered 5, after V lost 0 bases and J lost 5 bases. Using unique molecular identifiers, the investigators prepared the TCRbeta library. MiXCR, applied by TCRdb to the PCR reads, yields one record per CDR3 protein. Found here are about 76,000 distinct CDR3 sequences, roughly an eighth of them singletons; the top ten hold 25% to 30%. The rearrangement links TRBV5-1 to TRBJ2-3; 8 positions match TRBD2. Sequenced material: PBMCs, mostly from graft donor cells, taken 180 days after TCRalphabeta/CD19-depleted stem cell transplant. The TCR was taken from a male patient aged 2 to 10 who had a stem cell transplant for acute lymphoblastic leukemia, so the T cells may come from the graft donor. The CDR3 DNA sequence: TGCGCCAGCAGCTTGGCGGGGGGGCCAGGAGATACGCAGTATTTT. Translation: CASSLAGGPGDTQYF.